This TCR beta chain was recorded in a study of beta chain features in type 1 diabetes. About the study: Researchers looked at roughly 110 million sorted cells across all samples.

Findings of the study overall: HLA influence on TCRB rearrangement stayed unresolved here. All four CD4+ subsets of Type 1 diabetes patients contained TCRB CDR3s that were moderately but significantly shorter. Compared with healthy donors, patients appeared to share more similar naive, central memory and regulatory TCRB repertoires.

The CDR3 extends over 12 amino acids. V gave up 2 bases and J gave up 9 bases, with 10 bases separating them. Germline CDR1 and CDR2: SGHTA and FQGNSA. With regard to this clone: Its antigen is still unknown.

Sequencing targeted expressed TCRB transcripts, as all isolated RNA had been reverse transcribed. Reads from naive, central memory and regulatory T cell samples averaged roughly 3.6 million. The protocol was immunoSEQ multiplex PCR, while the TCRdb copy is restricted to in-frame clones and leaves out a portion. The sample lists some 270,000 clones, approximately 10% seen once, with 0.017% in the top ten. The sample taken for sequencing was naive CD4+ T cells from blood. The TCR comes from a man aged 25-45 years with type 1 diabetes. The V call is TRBV7-2, the J call TRBJ2-5, with no clear D. The CDR3 DNA reads as TGTGCCAGCAGCTTATTACGTCGGGCCCAGTACTTC. Translated: CASSLLRRAQYF. The full variable domain, rest sourced from reference TRBV7-2 and TRBJ2-5, is GAGVSQSPSNKVTEKGKDVELRCDPISGHTALYWYRQSLGQGLEFLIYFQGNSAPDKSGLPSDRFSAERTGGSVSTLTIQRTQQEDSAVYLCASSLLRRAQYFGPGTRLLVL.